This T cell receptor (beta chain) is from a study of cytomegalovirus exposure and HLA in healthy donors. Measured with immunoSEQ multiplex PCR; TCRdb has only the in-frame clones, and not every one. The sample consists of roughly 60,000 clones, roughly 96% of them appearing once. Findings of the study overall: Many donors carried some public TCRs, although rarity characterized most TCR sequences. Listed as cytomegalovirus-associated were 170 or so TCR beta chains.

Trimming cost V 6 bases and J 3 bases; bases outside gene matches: 5. The CDR3 covers 14 residues. Germline V CDR1 and CDR2: MNHNS, SASEGT. In the case of this clone: What it recognizes is unknown.

The chain carries TRBV6-1 and TRBJ2-7; 10 bases are a match to TRBD1. The clonotype was recovered from a woman between 18 and 29 years old in good health and CMV-seropositive. The sample was PBMCs. Here the CDR3 reads CASRAGTGVYEQYF. Written as DNA, the CDR3 is TGTGCCAGCAGGGCCGGGACAGGGGTCTACGAGCAGTACTTC.